Shown below are 15 T cell receptor beta chains from a single sample sequenced in a study of cytomegalovirus exposure and HLA in healthy donors. PCR amplification relied on 60 Vbeta primers (plus 13 Jbeta primers). Repertoires were generated with immunoSEQ multiplex PCR, while TCRdb's copy carries only in-frame clones and drops some. The repertoire table contains 90,000 to 100,000 clones. The specimen was PBMCs. These receptors were obtained from a woman aged 25 to 39 in good health and CMV-seronegative.

The chain joins TRBV29-1 to TRBJ2-2, with 11 bases that match TRBD2. V was pared by 7 bases and J by 5 bases, with 9 bases of the junction left unmatched. CDR3 size: 15 residues. The V gene's germline CDR1 is SQVTM and CDR2 ANQGSEA. CDR3 protein: CSAGLAGGHTGELFF. The CDR3 DNA reads as TGCAGCGCCGGATTAGCGGGGGGGCATACCGGGGAGCTGTTTTTT.

CDR3 protein: CASRHTRGGEQYF. The DNA for the CDR3 is TGTGCCAGCAGGCATACCAGGGGCGGCGAGCAGTACTTC. This chain links TRBV7-8 with TRBJ2-7; D possibly corresponds to TRBD1 (6 bases). Germline V gives CDR1 SGHVS, CDR2 FQNEAQ. This CDR3 comprises 13 residues. Between the trimmed V and J ends, which lost 6 bases and 6 bases, there was a span of 15 bases.

The V gene is TRBV4-1, the J gene TRBJ1-2, with D perhaps TRBD1 (5 bases). The V gene lost 0 bases and the J gene lost 4 bases, with 9 bases spanning the gap. The CDR3 contains 14 residues. Germline loops: CDR1 MGHRA, CDR2 YSYEKL. In DNA form, the CDR3 reads TGCGCCAGCAGCCAAGACAGGGAGGTCTATGGCTACACCTTC. Protein: CASSQDREVYGYTF.

The chain combines TRBV27 with TRBJ1-1, with a tentative D call TRBD1 (5 bases). CDR1 and CDR2 from the germline V gene are MNHEY and SMNVEV (reference sequence). The CDR3 runs 13 residues. Trimming stripped 5 bases from V and 6 bases from J, with 13 bases between. The CDR3, as DNA: TGTGCCAGCAGTCCCTCGGGGGTAGCTGAAGCTTTCTTT. Amino acid sequence: CASSPSGVAEAFF.

The rearrangement links TRBV5-4 to TRBJ2-4; 7 nucleotides align to TRBD2. The V and J ends lost 4 bases and 5 bases, in that order; junction bases with no gene match: 9. The germline CDR1 and CDR2 sequences are SGHNT and YYREEE (reference sequence). The CDR3 consists of 15 residues. CDR3 amino acids: CASSPGPGRENIQYF. The CDR3 bases are TGTGCCAGCAGCCCCGGCCCAGGGAGGGAAAACATTCAGTACTTC.

The gene calls are TRBV29-1 and TRBJ2-5; D may be TRBD1 (6 bases). Germline CDR1 SQVTM, CDR2 ANQGSEA. The CDR3 has 15 residues. V lost 3 bases and J lost 10, with 24 bases in between. The DNA for the CDR3 is TGCAGCGTTGATACCTCGACAGGTAGCAAGATGGTCCAGTACTTC. Amino acid sequence: CSVDTSTGSKMVQYF.

The chain uses TRBV12-5 and TRBJ2-3; 7 bases fit TRBD1. Germline assignment: CDR1 LGHNT and CDR2 FRNRAP. The trim removed 9 bases at V and 6 bases at J, leaving 6 bases unmatched. This CDR3 region has 12 residues. The CDR3 DNA reads TGTGCTAGCTCGACAGGGTATGATACGCAGTATTTT. It encodes CASSTGYDTQYF. The complete variable domain, with remaining parts taken from reference TRBV12-5 and TRBJ2-3, reads DARVTQTPRHKVTEMGQEVTMRCQPILGHNTVFWYRQTMMQGLELLAYFRNRAPLDDSGMPKDRFSAEMPDATLATLKIQPSEPRDSAVYFCASSTGYDTQYFGPGTRLTVL.

This chain uses TRBV6-7 with TRBJ2-7; 15 nucleotides line up with TRBD2. TRBV6-7 is annotated as an ORF whose role is uncertain. The CDR3 runs to 16 residues. Trimming removed 6 bases from V and 1 base from J; junction bases left unmatched: 4. The DNA for the CDR3 is TGTGCCAGCAGCCTCGGGACTAGCGGGGGGTCCTACGAGCAGTACTTC. Translating gives CASSLGTSGGSYEQYF.

This sequence joins TRBV18 and TRBJ2-7, with a possible D match to TRBD2 (5 bases). V gave up 3 bases and J gave up 7 bases, with 16 bases separating them. Germline CDR1 reads KGHSH; CDR2 reads LQKENI. The CDR3 spans 14 residues. CDR3 sequence (DNA): TGTGCCAGCTCACCGACGGACTCAGCGGAGGAGCAGTACTTC. Amino acids: CASSPTDSAEEQYF. The entire variable domain, with the rest obtained from reference TRBV18 and TRBJ2-7, is as follows: NAGVMQNPRHLVRRRGQEARLRCSPMKGHSHVYWYRQLPEEGLKFMVYLQKENIIDESGMPKERFSAEFPKEGPSILRIQQVVRGDSAAYFCASSPTDSAEEQYFGPGTRLTVT.

This sequence joins TRBV27 and TRBJ2-1, with 11 bases that match TRBD2. CDR3 length: 16 residues. V dropped 5 bases and J dropped 4; count of bases not matched to a gene: 7. Germline assignment: CDR1 MNHEY and CDR2 SMNVEV (reference sequence). CDR3 DNA: TGTGCCAGCAGTCCCCGACTAGCGGGAATGTACAATGAGCAGTTCTTC. This codes for CASSPRLAGMYNEQFF.

The chain employs TRBV27 and TRBJ1-2; 10 bases are shared with TRBD1. Germline V gene data show CDR1 as MNHEY and CDR2 as SMNVEV (reference sequence). The CDR3 consists of 15 residues. Trimming cost V 5 bases and J 3 bases; bases outside gene matches: 6. The CDR3 loop reads CASSTGTGDDYGYTF. The CDR3 bases are TGTGCCAGCAGTACCGGGACAGGGGATGACTATGGCTACACCTTC.

J is TRBJ1-1 and V is TRBV4-1; D may be TRBD1 (5 bases). The CDR3 runs to 13 residues. Trimming took off 9 bases at V and 1 base at J, with 12 bases between the two ends. The V gene's germline CDR1 is MGHRA and CDR2 YSYEKL. CDR3 DNA: TGCGCCAGTAGGACATTTGAGAACACTGAAGCTTTCTTT. Translating gives CASRTFENTEAFF.

The chain is built from TRBV10-3 and TRBJ2-2; TRBD1 matches 7 bases. Germline V gives CDR1 ENHRY, CDR2 SYGVKD. The V gene end was trimmed by 1 base and the J gene end by 3 bases; junction bases not matched to a gene: 11. The CDR3 contains 18 residues. The CDR3 nucleotides are TGTGCCATCAGTGAGTGGTTCTCGAGGGGGCGACACACCGGGGAGCTGTTTTTT. Residues: CAISEWFSRGRHTGELFF.

The chain employs TRBV5-4 and TRBJ2-7; D is uncertain. Germline CDR1 and CDR2: SGHNT and YYREEE (reference sequence). V gave up 1 base and J gave up 0 bases, with 8 bases separating them. This CDR3 spans 14 amino acids. CDR3 protein: CASSLNYNSYEQYF. The CDR3 DNA reads as TGTGCCAGCAGCTTGAACTACAACTCCTACGAGCAGTACTTC.

This sequence joins TRBV29-1 and TRBJ2-1; 13 nucleotides line up with TRBD2. Germline-derived CDR1 and CDR2 are SQVTM and ANQGSEA. J was trimmed by 12 bases and V by 8 bases; bases with no gene match: 16. CDR3 length: 15 residues. CDR3 sequence reads: CSTKRGLAGDLGQFF. CDR3 nucleotides: TGCAGCACCAAACGCGGACTAGCGGGAGATCTTGGGCAGTTCTTC.